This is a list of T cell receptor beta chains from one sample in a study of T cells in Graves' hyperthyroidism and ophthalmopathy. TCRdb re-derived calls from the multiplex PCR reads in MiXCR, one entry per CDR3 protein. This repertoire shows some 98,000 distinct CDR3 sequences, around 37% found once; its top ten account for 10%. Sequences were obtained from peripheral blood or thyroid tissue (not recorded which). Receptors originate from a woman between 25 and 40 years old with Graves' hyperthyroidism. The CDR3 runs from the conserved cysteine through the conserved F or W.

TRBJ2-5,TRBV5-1,CASSRGLAGGGETQYF
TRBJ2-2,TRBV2,CASSNNGTVTGELFF
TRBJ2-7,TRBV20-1,CSARDWRHYEQYF
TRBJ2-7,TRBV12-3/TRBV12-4,CASSTYLGGGEQYF
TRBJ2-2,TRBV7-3,CAGSPRERGDTGELFF
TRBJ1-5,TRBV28,CASTSSGQLNQPQHF
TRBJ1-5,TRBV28,CASRRGEGGFGNQPQHF
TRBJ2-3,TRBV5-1,CASSINTADTQYF
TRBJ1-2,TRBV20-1,CSARGGYYGYTF
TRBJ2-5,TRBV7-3,CASSRWAGLAAQETQYF
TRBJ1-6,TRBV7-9,CASSEGMESPLHF
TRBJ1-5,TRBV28,CASSLWGGHQPQHF
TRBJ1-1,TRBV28,CASSIPQGYTEAFF
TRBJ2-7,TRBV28,CASSPGTSGVYEQYF
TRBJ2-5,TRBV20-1,CSASTGMETQYF
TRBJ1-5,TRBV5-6,CASSGRDRVGNQPQHF
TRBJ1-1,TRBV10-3,CAIRPTGGDTEASF
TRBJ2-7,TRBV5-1,CASSTTSGSYEQYF
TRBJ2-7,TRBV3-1,CASSPTLSRLVYEQYF
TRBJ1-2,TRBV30,CAWGLQGYGYTF
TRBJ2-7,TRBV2,CASSGGLAGGEQYF
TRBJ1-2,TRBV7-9,CASSFPVADGYTF
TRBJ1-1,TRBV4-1,CASSHQVNRAGVAFF
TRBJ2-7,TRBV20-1,CSATLWTGSTYEQYF
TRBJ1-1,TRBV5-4,CASSPTVLAEAFF
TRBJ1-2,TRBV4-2,CASSAVGHGGYGYTF
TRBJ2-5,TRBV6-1,CASSVQASQETQYF
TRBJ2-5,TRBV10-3,CAIITSGGTQYF
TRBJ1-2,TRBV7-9,CASSFPGSYGYTF
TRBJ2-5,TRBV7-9,CASSLILDSGGLAGDRIRETQYF
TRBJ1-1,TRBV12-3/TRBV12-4,CASSRTVMNTEAFF
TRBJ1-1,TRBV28,CASSSPGPGAEAFF
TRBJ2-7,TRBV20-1,CSAIRTSGSSYEQYF
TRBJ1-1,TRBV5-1,CASSLGGRQEHTEAFF
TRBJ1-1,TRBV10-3,CAIRRTGNTEASF
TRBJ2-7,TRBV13,CASRPSTGPYEQYF
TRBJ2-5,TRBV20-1,CSAWDREETQYF
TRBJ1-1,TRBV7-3,CASSLRQGGAAFF
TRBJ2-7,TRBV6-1,CASIKGDSRRGPYEQYF
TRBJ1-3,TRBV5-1,CASSLSGVTGNTIYF
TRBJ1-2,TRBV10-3,CAIARQGASRGYTF
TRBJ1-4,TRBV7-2,CASRPRGGNEKLFF
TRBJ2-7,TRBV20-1,CSASGGYYEQYF
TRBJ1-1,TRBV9,CASSVQWNTEAFF